A selection of T cell receptor beta chains follows, all from one sample in a study of OX40 agonist ivuxolimab in advanced cancers. Measured with immunoSEQ multiplex PCR; TCRdb has only the in-frame clones, and not every one. The data contain tens of thousands of clones, approximately 92% of them singletons. The sample here was CD4+ or CD8+ T cells sorted from blood, taken in a trial of the OX40 agonist ivuxolimab. The receptor set was obtained from an adult with an advanced solid tumor such as melanoma, head and neck, liver or kidney cancer. Each CDR3 is given with its conserved first and last residue. Each record gives: D gene, clone size, J gene, V gene, CDR3 protein, CDR3 DNA. D genes are given only for firm matches. Clone size is shown for a subset of rows, as once, few, many or a class of expanded clone.

TRBD1	-	TRBJ1-2	TRBV4-2	CASSQDIMTGIFLSNYGYTF	TGTGCCAGCAGCCAAGATATCATGACAGGGATCTTCCTATCCAACTATGGCTACACCTTC
-	medium-sized	TRBJ2-2	TRBV6-4	CASSAGSRTGELFF	TGTGCCAGCAGTGCAGGGTCGCGAACCGGGGAGCTGTTTTTT
-	-	TRBJ2-1	TRBV7-9	CASSETAGIHMNEQFF	TGTGCCAGCAGCGAGACAGCTGGGATACATATGAATGAGCAGTTCTTC
-	-	TRBJ2-7	TRBV27	CASAVALFSYEQYF	TGTGCCAGCGCGGTAGCGTTATTCTCCTACGAGCAGTACTTC
-	-	TRBJ1-1	TRBV19	CASSLYFIKVAPRTEAFF	TGTGCCAGTAGTCTTTATTTCATTAAGGTCGCCCCGAGGACTGAAGCTTTCTTT
-	-	TRBJ2-7	TRBV11-2	CASSLIKGPLYEQYF	TGTGCCAGCAGCTTAATAAAGGGGCCTCTATACGAGCAGTACTTC
-	-	TRBJ2-5	TRBV21-1	CASSRTSGRFQETQYF	TGTGCCAGCAGCAGGACTAGCGGGAGATTCCAGGAGACCCAGTACTTC
TRBD2	-	TRBJ2-3	TRBV27	CASGRERPDTQYF	TGTGCCAGTGGGCGGGAGAGGCCAGATACGCAGTATTTT
TRBD1	-	TRBJ1-1	TRBV5-8	CASIQGDPEAFF	TGTGCCAGCATCCAGGGGGATCCTGAAGCTTTCTTT
TRBD1	few	TRBJ1-1	TRBV29-1	CSAPKGTGGTEAFF	TGCAGCGCCCCGAAAGGGACAGGGGGTACTGAAGCTTTCTTT